A single sample is the source of the 19 T cell receptor beta chains below, sequenced in a study of naive and memory T cell subsets. The treatment here: skin biopsy from PPD injection site in Mantoux-positive individual. An oligonucleotide containing a UMI was ligated to the 3' end of TCR cDNA. Four PCR rounds used nested alpha and beta constant region primers plus the SP2 primer. TCRdb ran MiXCR on the UMI-ligation and nested PCR reads and lists one entry per CDR3 protein. The sample records tens of thousands of distinct CDR3 sequences, approximately 10% being singletons. The sequenced sample was skin, obtained from a tuberculin skin test site. Source of these receptors: an adult in good health.

This clonotype is medium-sized in the sample. The chain links TRBV3-1 to TRBJ1-5; no clear D. Trimming shortened V by 2 bases and J by 0 bases, and 5 bases separated the two germline ends. Germline lookup yields CDR1 LGHDT and CDR2 YNNKEL (reference sequence). CDR3 length equals 14 residues. The CDR3 DNA is TGTGCCAGCAGCCAAACCAGTAGCAATCAGCCCCAGCATTTT. It encodes CASSQTSSNQPQHF.

The V and J genes are TRBV21-1 and TRBJ1-5; the table assigns TRBD1, which was not confirmed against the DNA. TRBV21-1 is described as a pseudogene. This CDR3 is built from 19 residues. CDR3 sequence (DNA): TGTGCCAGCAGCAAGTTAGTTTTTCCGACAGGGGGACTCAATCAGCCCCAGCATTTT. Residues: CASSKLVFPTGGLNQPQHF.

A few counts support this clonotype. The chain recombines TRBV6-6 with TRBJ2-7, with 12 bases aligning to TRBD2. Germline CDR1 MNHNY, CDR2 SVGAGI (reference sequence). The CDR3 spans 14 residues. After removal of 6 bases from V and 2 bases from J, the junction contained 2 bases not matched to a gene. The CDR3 protein is CASRWTSGTYEQYF. CDR3 in DNA: TGTGCCAGCAGATGGACTAGCGGGACCTACGAGCAGTACTTC.

This chain links TRBV7-8 with TRBJ2-6; D ambiguous. V lost 6 bases to trimming and J lost 0 bases, with 6 bases between them. CDR1 SGHVS and CDR2 FQNEAQ come from the germline V gene. CDR3 length equals 14 residues. The CDR3 DNA reads as TGTGCCAGCAGTGTCCCCTCTGGGGCCAACGTCCTGACTTTC. Its protein is CASSVPSGANVLTF.

The chain has TRBV7-9 and TRBJ2-7, with 7 positions matching TRBD1. Germline loops: CDR1 SEHNR, CDR2 FQNEAQ (reference sequence). The V gene end was trimmed by 5 bases and the J gene end by 3 bases; junction bases not matched to a gene: 4. The length of the CDR3 is 13 residues. CDR3 DNA sequence: TGTGCCAGCAGCAAGGGACAGCTCTACGAGCAGTACTTC. It specifies CASSKGQLYEQYF.

This clonotype was detected ten times or more. The chain joins TRBV4-2 to TRBJ1-6; 7 nucleotides align to TRBD1. Germline CDR1 and CDR2: LGHNA and YNFKEQ. Trimming at V came to 4 bases and at J to 8 bases, leaving 8 bases not matched to a gene. This CDR3 contains 15 residues. The CDR3 spells CASSPDRRPDSPLHF. CDR3 in DNA: TGTGCCAGCAGCCCGGACAGGCGCCCAGATTCACCCCTCCACTTT.

The rearrangement uses TRBV2 and TRBJ1-2; TRBD1 matches at 9 bases. Germline assignment: CDR1 SNHLY and CDR2 FYNNEI. This CDR3 contains 16 residues. The J segment lost 4 bases and the V segment lost 7 bases, leaving 13 bases of the junction unmatched. This CDR3 reads CASMGEPGQGPYGYTF. The DNA of the CDR3 is TGTGCCAGCATGGGAGAGCCTGGACAGGGGCCCTATGGCTACACCTTC. The entire variable domain, with the rest obtained from reference TRBV2 and TRBJ1-2, is as follows: EPEVTQTPSHQVTQMGQEVILRCVPISNHLYFYWYRQILGQKVEFLVSFYNNEISEKSEIFDDQFSVERPDGSNFTLKIRSTKLEDSAMYFCASMGEPGQGPYGYTFGSGTRLTVV.

This clonotype was detected ten times or more. This chain connects TRBV25-1 to TRBJ1-1; weak D call: TRBD1 (6 bases). The V and J ends lost 6 bases and 0 bases respectively, with 14 bases between them. Per germline, CDR1 MGHDK and CDR2 SYGVNS. The CDR3 runs 15 residues. This chain's CDR3 is CASRRGAVMNTEAFF. Written as DNA, the CDR3 is TGTGCCAGCAGGAGGGGGGCGGTGATGAACACTGAAGCTTTCTTT.

At least ten counts were recorded for this clonotype. The genes are TRBV28 and TRBJ1-5; maybe TRBD1 (6 bases). With 6 bases removed from V and 6 bases from J, the gap between germline ends came to 9 bases. Germline V gene data show CDR1 as MDHEN and CDR2 as SYDVKM. This CDR3 comprises 12 residues. In DNA form, the CDR3 reads TGTGCCAGCAGAGGGGGGAGTCAGCCCCAGCATTTT. It is translated as CASRGGSQPQHF.

This clonotype has just a few counts. This chain joins TRBV5-1 and TRBJ1-2; the D is unclear. Trimming pared 0 bases from V and 7 bases from J, leaving 13 bases between. This CDR3 is 14 amino acids long. Looked up from germline, CDR1 is SGHRS and CDR2 is YFSETQ. The CDR3 sequence is CASSLAGELAGYTF. The CDR3 nucleotides are TGCGCCAGCAGCTTGGCCGGGGAGTTGGCTGGCTACACCTTC.

This clonotype was seen only a few times. The chain uses TRBV7-2 and TRBJ2-5; D is uncertain. Germline V gives CDR1 SGHTA, CDR2 FQGNSA. Trimming pared 0 bases from V and 5 bases from J, leaving 7 bases between. CDR3 length equals 13 residues. CDR3 nucleotides: TGTGCCAGCAGCTTAGCGGAGTTGGAGACCCAGTACTTC. As protein: CASSLAELETQYF.

This clonotype has ten or more counts. The chain couples TRBV20-1 to TRBJ1-1; D unresolved. Germline V gives CDR1 DFQATT, CDR2 SNEGSKA (reference sequence). This CDR3 is built from 15 residues. V was trimmed by 0 bases and J by 0 bases, leaving 11 bases between them. The CDR3 nucleotides read TGCAGTGCTAGAGATTTCGGGCAGTTGAACACTGAAGCTTTCTTT. Translating it yields CSARDFGQLNTEAFF.

Relative to its sample, this clonotype is medium-sized. The genes are TRBV3-1 and TRBJ2-2; unclear D gene. CDR3 size: 17 residues. Germline CDR1 LGHDT, CDR2 YNNKEL (reference sequence). V was clipped by 0 bases and J by 3 bases, with 14 bases between them. CDR3 in DNA: TGTGCCAGCAGCCAAGATTGGCGGCGGCCCGACACCGGGGAGCTGTTTTTT. This codes for CASSQDWRRPDTGELFF.

This clonotype has a count of ten or more. The V call is TRBV12-3 or TRBV12-4, the J call TRBJ2-2; 7 nucleotides agree with TRBD2. CDR3 length: 15 residues. Losses at the gene ends were 7 bases for V and 1 base for J; bases not matched to a gene: 6. The CDR3 protein is CASIAGLQNTGELFF. The DNA of the CDR3 is TGTGCCAGCATCGCGGGACTACAGAACACCGGGGAGCTGTTTTTT.

J is TRBJ1-4 and V is TRBV10-2; 7 bases fit TRBD1. Germline trimming cut 4 bases from V and 8 bases from J; bases unmatched to any gene: 4. CDR3 length equals 13 residues. Germline CDR1 is WSHSY and CDR2 is SAAADI. The CDR3 region is CASSGQGSEKLFF. CDR3 coding DNA: TGCGCCAGCAGTGGACAGGGAAGCGAAAAACTGTTTTTT.

This clonotype was seen a few times. The V gene is TRBV29-1, the J gene TRBJ1-1; maybe TRBD1 (5 bases). Germline V lookup: CDR1 SQVTM, CDR2 ANQGSEA. V was trimmed by 5 bases and J by 6 bases, leaving 10 bases between them. The CDR3 spans 11 residues. In nucleotides, the CDR3 is TGCAGCGTTAGAGACAGCGCTGAAGCTTTCTTT. This sequence encodes CSVRDSAEAFF.

This chain connects TRBV21-1 to TRBJ2-5; TRBD2 reflects the table's D call only, with no check against the DNA. TRBV21-1 is reported as a pseudogene. This CDR3 contains 16 residues. In DNA form, the CDR3 reads TGTGCCAGCAGCCTACCGGGGACTTCGTACCAAGAGACCCAGTACTTC. Translation gives CASSLPGTSYQETQYF.

The gene calls are TRBV28 and TRBJ1-1, with D possibly matching TRBD1 (5 bases). The germline V gene has CDR1 MDHEN and CDR2 SYDVKM. V lost 3 bases to trimming and J lost 0 bases, with 8 bases between them. The CDR3 spans 14 residues. The CDR3 reads CASSFRGLNTEAFF. CDR3 sequence (DNA): TGTGCCAGCAGTTTTAGGGGCCTGAACACTGAAGCTTTCTTT. The whole variable domain, remainder taken from reference TRBV28 and TRBJ1-1, is DVKVTQSSRYLVKRTGEKVFLECVQDMDHENMFWYRQDPGLGLRLIYFSYDVKMKEKGDIPEGYSVSREKKERFSLILESASTNQTSMYLCASSFRGLNTEAFFGQGTRLTVV.

The table lists this clonotype with many counts. The chain uses TRBV11-3 and TRBJ2-1, with TRBD2 identical over 7 bases. This CDR3 is built from 15 residues. The germline CDR1 and CDR2 sequences are SGHNT and YENEEA. V was pared by 6 bases and J by 4 bases, with 9 bases of the junction left unmatched. As DNA, the CDR3 is TGTGCCAGCAGGGGGAGGGGTTCCCCGTACAATGAGCAGTTCTTC. Amino acid sequence: CASRGRGSPYNEQFF.